The T cell receptor (beta chain) under discussion was sequenced for a study of cytomegalovirus exposure and HLA in healthy donors. For the study at large: According to later analysis, the same platform produced the 120 validation and about 630 first-cohort repertoires.

Overall study findings and caveats: Despite most TCR sequences being rare, some public TCRs occurred in many donors. In the 120 validation repertoires, 94% of cluster scores exceeded 0, per a later analysis. Reported results showed that the classifier diagnosed cytomegalovirus status with high specificity and sensitivity.

Libraries were prepared by immunoSEQ multiplex PCR; TCRdb keeps only in-frame clonotypes and omits some of them. The profile shows about 130,000 clones, around four fifths of them singletons. Per germline, CDR1 WSHSY and CDR2 SAAADI. V lost 6 bases, J lost 8 bases, and 7 bases stayed unmatched. This CDR3 is 13 amino acids long. This clone has only a few counts. Its antigen is unidentified. The rearrangement joins TRBV10-2 to TRBJ2-1; 7 positions agree with TRBD2. The source is a man aged 25 to 40 in good health and CMV-seropositive. Sequencing input: PBMCs. The CDR3 loop reads CASRWTREDEQFF. CDR3 nucleotide sequence: TGCGCCAGCAGATGGACTAGGGAGGATGAGCAGTTCTTC.